The sequence of this T cell receptor (beta chain) was determined in a study of OX40 agonist ivuxolimab in advanced cancers. Overall study context: The treatment was a fully human IgG2 OX40 agonist, ivuxolimab. Males comprised about 78% of the group, whose mean age was roughly 64 years (range 23 to 79).

This CDR3 is built from 19 residues. V gave up 3 bases and J gave up 5 bases; unmatched junction bases: 14. Germline V gives CDR1 SGHVS, CDR2 FQNEAQ. Sequenced by immunoSEQ multiplex PCR; TCRdb stores in-frame clones only, minus some. Of about 66,000 clones in the sample, more than 75% were seen once. The study sampled blood at baseline, cycle 4 day 1, and cycle 7 day 1. V and J are TRBV7-8 and TRBJ2-3; 13 bases align to TRBD2. The TCR sequence derives from an adult with an advanced solid tumor such as melanoma, head and neck, liver or kidney cancer. Sequenced here: CD4+ or CD8+ T cells sorted from blood, sampled in a trial of the OX40 agonist ivuxolimab. CDR3 bases: TGTGCCAGCAGCTTCGACCCGGGACTAGCGGGGTCACGGGGAGATACGCAGTATTTT. It codes for CASSFDPGLAGSRGDTQYF.